A single sample gave rise to the 20 T cell receptor beta chains below, sequenced in a study of blood T cell repertoires in COVID-19. Clones were sequenced by immunoSEQ multiplex PCR, and TCRdb holds only the in-frame ones, with some missing. The sample records approximately 170,000 clones, around 81% being singletons. Sequencing was done on a sample of PBMCs or T cells enriched from blood (not recorded which). Every receptor here comes from a man between 35 and 55 years old who had recovered from COVID-19.

The gene calls are TRBV2 and TRBJ1-5; TRBD1 matches 9 bases. The germline CDR1 and CDR2 sequences are SNHLY and FYNNEI. CDR3 length: 14 amino acids. Losses at the gene ends were 7 bases for V and 4 bases for J; bases not matched to a gene: 5. CDR3 nucleotide sequence: TGTGCCAGCAATGGGGGGACAGGGAATCAGCCCCAGCATTTT. Protein sequence: CASNGGTGNQPQHF.

V usage is TRBV15 and J usage is TRBJ2-2, with TRBD1 as a possible D gene (6 bases). CDR1 and CDR2 (germline): LNHNV, YYDKDF (reference sequence). This CDR3 is 13 amino acids long. The germline V and J ends were trimmed by 4 bases and 7 bases, with 10 bases remaining between them. The DNA of the CDR3 is TGTGCCACCAGCATACAGGGAATCGGGGAGCTGTTTTTT. It codes for CATSIQGIGELFF.

The chain is built from TRBV14 and TRBJ1-4, with TRBD1 matching over 9 bases. The V gene's germline CDR1 is SGHDN and CDR2 FVKESK. V gave up 3 bases and J gave up 3 bases; unmatched junction bases: 11. The length of the CDR3 is 18 residues. CDR3 region: CASSHPGQGIMANEKLFF. CDR3 bases: TGTGCCAGCAGCCACCCGGGACAGGGTATTATGGCTAATGAAAAACTGTTTTTT.

V and J are TRBV5-1 and TRBJ1-1; D perhaps matches TRBD1 (5 bases). V lost 2 bases and J lost 8, with 13 bases in between. The CDR3 extends over 13 amino acids. Germline-derived CDR1 and CDR2 are SGHRS and YFSETQ. CDR3 nucleotide sequence: TGCGCCAGCAGCTTACTAGGGGAGGGGGAAGCTTTCTTT. Protein: CASSLLGEGEAFF.

This clone turned up a few times. V is TRBV5-1 and J is TRBJ2-5; perhaps TRBD2 as D (5 bases). V was pared by 5 bases and J by 4 bases, with 18 bases between. Germline V lookup: CDR1 SGHRS, CDR2 YFSETQ. The CDR3 spans 15 residues. DNA of the CDR3: TGCGCCAGCAGGGCAGCTAGCAGAAGTTCAGAGACCCAGTACTTC. Translating gives CASRAASRSSETQYF.

J is TRBJ2-5 and V is TRBV2; D possibly corresponds to TRBD2 (5 bases). Germline lookup yields CDR1 SNHLY and CDR2 FYNNEI. The V gene lost 3 bases and the J gene lost 1 base, with 12 bases spanning the gap. The CDR3 totals 15 residues. CDR3 bases: TGTGCCAGCAGTGACGAGCGGAGATCCCAAGAGACCCAGTACTTC. It translates to CASSDERRSQETQYF.

The V and J genes are TRBV14 and TRBJ1-1, with 7 bases fitting TRBD1. This CDR3 region has 14 residues. V lost 4 bases and J lost 3; bases outside the gene matches: 5. Germline V CDR1 and CDR2: SGHDN, FVKESK. The CDR3 reads CASSRTGWDTEAFF. The CDR3 DNA sequence: TGTGCCAGCAGCCGGACAGGTTGGGACACTGAAGCTTTCTTT.

The rearrangement links TRBV6-2 or TRBV6-3 to TRBJ1-1, with 7 positions matching TRBD1. Germline V CDR1 and CDR2: MNHEY, SVGEGT. This CDR3 is built from 16 residues. V gave up 4 bases and J gave up 1 base; unmatched junction bases: 9. The CDR3 protein is CASSSVRQGENTEAFF. CDR3 coding DNA: TGTGCCAGCAGTTCCGTCCGACAGGGTGAGAACACTGAAGCTTTCTTT.

V and J are TRBV9 and TRBJ2-4, with TRBD1 matching 10 bases. Per the germline V gene, CDR1 is SGDLS and CDR2 is YYNGEE. The V and J ends lost 0 bases and 11 bases, in that order; junction bases with no gene match: 11. The CDR3 sequence is 16 residues long. CDR3 region: CASSVGTGQGWRVQYF. The CDR3 coding sequence is TGTGCCAGCAGCGTAGGGACGGGACAGGGGTGGAGAGTTCAGTACTTC.

The CDR3 DNA is TGCGCCAGCAGTCTAACAGGGTACACCGGGGAGCTGTTTTTT. It is translated as CASSLTGYTGELFF. V and J are TRBV10-1 and TRBJ2-2; the D gene is possibly TRBD1 (6 bases). Trimming left V 5 bases short and J 3 bases short, with 10 bases between. Germline CDR1 reads WNHNN; CDR2 reads SYGVQD (reference sequence). The CDR3 runs to 14 residues.

V usage is TRBV6-5 and J usage is TRBJ1-1, with 7 nucleotides matching TRBD1. The germline V gene has CDR1 MNHEY and CDR2 SVGAGI. With 8 bases clipped from V and 3 bases from J, the junction kept 9 bases outside the gene matches. There are 14 residues in the CDR3. Here the CDR3 reads CASGQATVYTEAFF. CDR3 DNA sequence: TGTGCCAGCGGACAGGCGACTGTTTACACTGAAGCTTTCTTT.

This clone was seen more than once but under ten times. The CDR3 nucleotides read TGTGCCACCCAAACAACCTCGACAGCCAACTATGGCTACACCTTC. Its protein is CATQTTSTANYGYTF. The chain carries TRBV19 and TRBJ1-2, with D possibly being TRBD1 (5 bases). The CDR3 consists of 15 residues. CDR1 is LNHDA and CDR2 is SQIVND in the germline V gene (reference sequence). Trimming left V 10 bases short and J 2 bases short, with 20 bases between.

The CDR3 loop reads CASSELDRGYGKLFF. As DNA, the CDR3 is TGTGCCAGCAGTGAGCTCGACAGGGGATACGGAAAACTGTTTTTT. The chain has TRBV6-1 and TRBJ1-4; 8 bases fit TRBD1. In germline, CDR1 is MNHNS, CDR2 SASEGT. V lost 3 bases to trimming and J lost 10 bases; unmatched junction nucleotides: 10. There are 15 residues in the CDR3.

The CDR3 coding sequence is TGTGCCAGCAGCCAAGAGAGGACAGGCCTGAACACTGAAGCTTTCTTT. Residues: CASSQERTGLNTEAFF. This chain uses TRBV4-2 with TRBJ1-1, with 7 bases aligning to TRBD1. The CDR3 extends over 16 amino acids. With V trimmed by 0 bases and J by 0 bases, 4 bases remained unmatched. Germline V CDR1 and CDR2: LGHNA, YNFKEQ.

The chain couples TRBV7-8 to TRBJ2-2; D is perhaps TRBD1 (5 bases). The V gene's germline CDR1 is SGHVS and CDR2 FQNEAQ. V was clipped by 5 bases and J by 7 bases, with 20 bases between them. The CDR3 is made up of 16 amino acids. CDR3 nucleotide sequence: TGTGCCAGCAGCGGACCCGTAGGGGCGGTGGGCGGGGAGCTGTTTTTT. Translation: CASSGPVGAVGGELFF.

This clone was detected only once. The chain couples TRBV7-6 to TRBJ2-5, with D hard to call. Germline V gene sequence: CDR1 SGHVS, CDR2 FNYEAQ. The V and J ends lost 7 bases and 4 bases respectively, with 19 bases between them. CDR3 length: 15 amino acids. DNA for the CDR3: TGTGCCAGCAAGGAGTCCCTTAATCCGCGAGAGACCCAGTACTTC. It codes for CASKESLNPRETQYF.

V usage is TRBV7-2 and J usage is TRBJ1-5, with 10 bases fitting TRBD1. From germline, CDR1 is SGHTA and CDR2 FQGNSA. V dropped 1 base and J dropped 7; count of bases not matched to a gene: 4. The CDR3 spans 15 residues. The CDR3 sequence: CASSLGQGAWQPQHF. Here the CDR3 DNA reads TGTGCCAGCAGCTTAGGACAGGGGGCATGGCAGCCCCAGCATTTT.

This sequence joins TRBV27 and TRBJ2-1, with 8 positions matching TRBD2. This CDR3 has 16 amino acids. Germline-derived CDR1 and CDR2 are MNHEY and SMNVEV (reference sequence). V trimming: 3 bases; J trimming: 8 bases; junction bases outside the gene matches: 12. The CDR3 is CASSFLAGRGTDEQFF. The CDR3 DNA follows: TGTGCCAGCAGTTTTCTAGCGGGCCGGGGCACAGATGAGCAGTTCTTC.

The J gene is TRBJ1-2, the V gene TRBV21-1; the D call TRBD1 from the table was never checked on the DNA. TRBV21-1 is marked as a pseudogene. The CDR3 runs to 13 residues. The CDR3 coding sequence is TGTGCCAGCAGCAAGGGTGCAGGTACCGGCTACACCTTC. Its translation is CASSKGAGTGYTF.

The chain links TRBV28 to TRBJ2-7; 8 bases are shared with TRBD1. The CDR3 runs to 14 residues. V lost 2 bases, J lost 1 base, and 1 base stayed unmatched. Germline CDR1 is MDHEN and CDR2 is SYDVKM. In nucleotides, the CDR3 is TGTGCCAGCAGTTTAGGGACAGGTTCCTACGAGCAGTACGTC. It translates to CASSLGTGSYEQYV.